This T cell receptor beta chain was observed in a study of Ad26.COV2.S vaccination and SARS-CoV-2 variants. Across the whole study: Intramuscular Ad26.COV2.S at 5x10^10 or 1x10^11 viral particles.

Turning to this clone: Its antigen is as yet unknown.

Germline V gives CDR1 MNHEY, CDR2 SVGEGT. Trimming cost V 4 bases and J 11 bases, with 15 bases left between them. This CDR3 region has 12 residues. General study results and limits: Spike-specific responses of CD8+ and CD4+ T cells were reported to display substantial breadth after vaccination. Recipients of either vaccine or placebo displayed similar breadth of non-spike TCRs.

Sample treatment: about 20 received Ad26.COV2.S at low or high dose, single or two shots; roughly 5 received placebo; per-sample allocation not given. Day 63 following the first vaccine or placebo injection was when the samples were taken. TCRdb's table, derived via immunoSEQ multiplex PCR, lists solely in-frame clones and lacks some. This table holds 400,000 to 450,000 clones, 75% to 95% found once. This chain joins TRBV6-2 or TRBV6-3 and TRBJ2-7; D ambiguous. The source material was peripheral blood, sampled in a trial of Ad26.COV2.S vaccine versus placebo. The TCR sequence derives from a person aged 18-60 years who received the Ad26.COV2.S COVID-19 vaccine or a placebo. CDR3 residues: CASSSFPLREYF. In DNA form, the CDR3 reads TGTGCCAGCAGTTCTTTCCCCCTTCGGGAGTACTTC.